The 24 T cell receptor beta chains presented below share a single source sample, sequenced in a study of blood T cells in healthy people across ages. A second roughly 7 to 11 cycle PCR used barcoded and J-beta primers. Via MiXCR, TCRdb re-called the 5' RACE reads, giving one row per CDR3 protein. Here the sample spans a few hundred thousand distinct CDR3 sequences, 52% being singletons. The specimen sequenced was blood. The receptors stem from a man in his sixties in good health.

The V gene is TRBV6-5, the J gene TRBJ2-4; D ambiguous. The CDR3 is made up of 16 amino acids. V lost 6 bases, J lost 2 bases, and 17 bases lay in between. Germline V gene sequence: CDR1 MNHEY, CDR2 SVGAGI. The CDR3 nucleotides read TGTGCCAGCAGATCGGGCAGACACTTATCCAAAAACATTCAGTACTTC. It translates to CASRSGRHLSKNIQYF.

A word on this clonotype: It may be a read error: a sequence one base away is much more abundant. The chain joins TRBV7-2 to TRBJ2-7; D is ambiguous. Between the trimmed V and J ends, which lost 5 bases and 7 bases, there was a span of 15 bases. This CDR3 contains 13 residues. Germline loops: CDR1 SGHTA, CDR2 FQGNSA. CDR3 in amino acids: CASSVTVVNEQYF. CDR3 sequence (DNA): TGTGCCAGCAGCGTGACTGTCGTCAATGAGCAGTACTTC.

CDR3 in amino acids: CATSRDTSSYNEQFF. The CDR3 nucleotides read TGTGCCACCAGCAGAGACACCAGCTCCTACAATGAGCAGTTCTTC. The chain couples TRBV15 to TRBJ2-1; D is uncertain. This CDR3 has 15 amino acids. CDR1 and CDR2 from the germline V gene are LNHNV and YYDKDF (reference sequence). V lost 0 bases to trimming and J lost 0 bases, with 6 bases between them.

The rearrangement joins TRBV20-1 to TRBJ2-4, with 8 bases that match TRBD2. The DNA matches TRBJ2-7 better at its end, which makes the J call doubtful. Per germline, CDR1 DFQATT and CDR2 SNEGSKA (reference sequence). This CDR3 is built from 14 residues. As DNA, the CDR3 is TGCAGTGCTAGAGAGGGACTAGAGATCCACGAGCAGTACTTC. Translating gives CSAREGLEIHEQYF.

The sample holds many counts of this clonotype. V and J are TRBV5-1 and TRBJ2-1, with a weak D call TRBD2 (5 bases). The V and J ends lost 0 bases and 6 bases respectively, with 16 bases between them. CDR1 SGHRS and CDR2 YFSETQ come from the germline V gene. The CDR3 covers 16 residues. The CDR3 sequence: CASSLGSGTAGNEQFF. The DNA for the CDR3 is TGCGCCAGCAGCTTGGGGAGCGGTACCGCGGGCAATGAGCAGTTCTTC.

This clonotype was found once. The chain uses TRBV7-2 and TRBJ1-2; a possible D gene is TRBD1 (5 bases). CDR3 length: 13 amino acids. V lost 1 base to trimming and J lost 8 bases, with 11 bases between them. The germline V gene encodes CDR1 SGHTA and CDR2 FQGNSA. The CDR3 here is CASSLGPGRGYTF. The CDR3, as DNA: TGTGCCAGCAGCTTAGGGCCAGGGCGAGGCTACACCTTC. The variable domain in full, with the rest retrieved from reference TRBV7-2 and TRBJ1-2, is GAGVSQSPSNKVTEKGKDVELRCDPISGHTALYWYRQSLGQGLEFLIYFQGNSAPDKSGLPSDRFSAERTGGSVSTLTIQRTQQEDSAVYLCASSLGPGRGYTFGSGTRLTVV.

CDR3 loop: CASSFGLPGEQYF. The CDR3 coding sequence is TGTGCCAGCAGTTTCGGGCTCCCAGGGGAGCAGTACTTC. The rearrangement joins TRBV28 to TRBJ2-7; tentative D call: TRBD1 (5 bases). The germline CDR1 and CDR2 sequences are MDHEN and SYDVKM. The CDR3 extends over 13 amino acids. Trimming cost V 3 bases and J 7 bases, with 13 bases left between them.

V usage is TRBV6-6 and J usage is TRBJ1-2, with TRBD1 identical over 7 bases. The CDR3 runs to 13 residues. V lost 5 bases to trimming and J lost 8 bases; unmatched junction nucleotides: 8. The germline CDR1 and CDR2 sequences are MNHNY and SVGAGI (reference sequence). The CDR3 region has the DNA TGTGCCAGCAGTCAGACAGGGTTTGGCGGCTACACCTTC. The encoded protein is CASSQTGFGGYTF.

The chain uses TRBV7-8 and TRBJ2-2; 9 positions match TRBD1. V was pared by 1 base and J by 4 bases, with 10 bases of the junction left unmatched. Germline-derived CDR1 and CDR2 are SGHVS and FQNEAQ. The CDR3 loop spans 18 amino acids. The DNA of the CDR3 is TGTGCCAGCAGCTTAGAAGCGTTAACAGGGGGCTTCACCGGGGAGCTGTTTTTT. Translated, it gives CASSLEALTGGFTGELFF.

The rearrangement links TRBV6-1 to TRBJ1-2; 9 nucleotides match TRBD1. The trim removed 7 bases at V and 4 bases at J, leaving 10 bases unmatched. The CDR3 loop spans 15 amino acids. CDR1 is MNHNS, CDR2 SASEGT, per germline. The CDR3 spells CASIFTGGLGYGYTF. In DNA form, the CDR3 reads TGTGCCAGCATATTCACAGGGGGCTTAGGCTATGGCTACACCTTC.

The V gene is TRBV5-1, the J gene TRBJ1-1; weak D call: TRBD1 (5 bases). The CDR3 has 14 residues. V lost 0 bases and J 4 bases, leaving 10 bases between the germline ends. Germline V gene sequence: CDR1 SGHRS, CDR2 YFSETQ. The CDR3 coding sequence is TGCGCCAGCAGCTTGGGACAGAGACTCACTGAAGCTTTCTTT. Translated: CASSLGQRLTEAFF.

This clonotype has a single count. The chain recombines TRBV27 with TRBJ1-2, with D perhaps matching TRBD1 (6 bases). In germline, CDR1 is MNHEY, CDR2 SMNVEV (reference sequence). This CDR3 has 14 residues. The V end was cut by 6 bases, the J end by 4 bases, with 15 bases between. CDR3 DNA: TGTGCCAGCAGGGGAGGGGGGCCGCGCTATGGCTACACCTTC. Amino acid sequence: CASRGGGPRYGYTF.

This clonotype was counted between two and nine times. V and J are TRBV5-5 and TRBJ2-5, with D perhaps given as TRBD1 or TRBD2 (7 bases each). The germline V gene has CDR1 SGHKS and CDR2 YYEKEE (reference sequence). This CDR3 is built from 16 residues. V was clipped by 0 bases and J by 2 bases, with 14 bases between them. This chain's CDR3 is CASSLAAGGGQETQYF. In DNA, the CDR3 is TGTGCCAGCAGCTTGGCCGCAGGGGGGGGACAAGAGACCCAGTACTTC.

The chain uses TRBV10-1 and TRBJ2-4, with D unclear. V lost 6 bases and J lost 13, with 19 bases in between. Germline lookup yields CDR1 WNHNN and CDR2 SYGVQD (reference sequence). The length of the CDR3 is 13 residues. The CDR3 nucleotides are TGCGCCAGCAGCCGAGCTCGCGTTGGTGAGCAGTACTTC. It yields the protein CASSRARVGEQYF.

The chain recombines TRBV7-2 with TRBJ2-3, with D possibly matching TRBD2 (6 bases). Germline V gene lookup returns CDR1 SGHTA and CDR2 FQGNSA. This CDR3 contains 12 residues. The V end was cut by 8 bases, the J end by 2 bases, with 8 bases between. Here the CDR3 DNA reads TGTGCCAGCGGGGACTTCACAGATACGCAGTATTTT. Translating it yields CASGDFTDTQYF.

This clonotype occurred a few times. V usage is TRBV24-1 and J usage is TRBJ2-3; a weak D match, TRBD1 (5 bases). The CDR3 runs to 15 residues. Germline V gene data show CDR1 as KGHDR and CDR2 as SFDVKD. Trimming stripped 5 bases from V and 4 bases from J, with 15 bases between. The CDR3 loop is CATSGTSRGADTQYF. CDR3 in DNA: TGTGCCACCAGTGGGACCTCAAGGGGTGCAGATACGCAGTATTTT.

This clonotype has a handful of counts. This rearrangement joins TRBV9 to TRBJ2-5; D remains unclear. Germline loops: CDR1 SGDLS, CDR2 YYNGEE. V was shortened by 4 bases and J by 11 bases, with 18 bases between the two germline ends. CDR3 length equals 13 residues. In nucleotides, the CDR3 is TGTGCCAGCAGCTTGGCTCAAGGGAATGAGCAGTACTTC. Translating gives CASSLAQGNEQYF.

The chain couples TRBV28 to TRBJ2-5; D is uncertain. The J call is uncertain, as TRBJ2-7 better fits the DNA end. This CDR3 region has 10 residues. From germline, CDR1 is MDHEN and CDR2 SYDVKM. The CDR3 nucleotides are TGTGCCAGCGGGTGGCTCGAGCAGTACTTC. It translates to CASGWLEQYF.

This clonotype was seen a few times. J is TRBJ1-2 and V is TRBV20-1, with 9 bases matching TRBD1. Germline CDR1 and CDR2: DFQATT and SNEGSKA (reference sequence). The CDR3 loop spans 14 amino acids. The junction had 9 bases not matched to a gene; V was cut back by 3 bases and J by 7 bases. Here the CDR3 reads CSASGTGGGVGYTF. The CDR3 nucleotides are TGCAGTGCTAGTGGTACAGGGGGCGGAGTTGGCTACACCTTC.

V and J are TRBV5-6 and TRBJ2-6; D is undetermined. The V gene's germline CDR1 is SGHDT and CDR2 YYEEEE. The CDR3 has 15 residues. Trimming took off 0 bases at V and 2 bases at J, with 6 bases between the two ends. CDR3 nucleotides: TGTGCCAGCAGCTTGGGCCGGGCTGGGGCCAACGTCCTGACTTTC. Translating it yields CASSLGRAGANVLTF.

This clonotype was detected only once. The chain employs TRBV9 and TRBJ2-6; the D gene could be TRBD1 or TRBD2 (7 bases each). CDR1 and CDR2 (germline): SGDLS, YYNGEE. V lost 5 bases and J lost 3, with 18 bases in between. The length of the CDR3 is 17 residues. Here the CDR3 reads CASSYAGGVDGANVLTF. CDR3 DNA sequence: TGTGCCAGCAGTTACGCAGGGGGGGTGGATGGGGCCAACGTCCTGACTTTC.

The table lists this clonotype with a few counts. This chain links TRBV21-1 with TRBJ1-4. TRBV21-1 is annotated as a pseudogene. The CDR3 runs to 15 residues. DNA for the CDR3: TGTGCCAGCAGAGACCCGGGGGCTCGAGGTGAAAAACTGTTTTTT. Encoded protein: CASRDPGARGEKLFF.

The chain joins TRBV10-2 to TRBJ2-7; the D gene is possibly TRBD2 (6 bases). The V end lost 4 bases, the J end lost 0 bases, and 7 bases lay between the germline ends. This CDR3 contains 13 residues. Per germline, CDR1 WSHSY and CDR2 SAAADI. CDR3 sequence (DNA): TGCGCCAGCAGTGCGACTAGCTCCTACGAGCAGTACTTC. Translation: CASSATSSYEQYF.

V is TRBV2 and J is TRBJ2-1, with D unclear. CDR1 is SNHLY and CDR2 is FYNNEI in the germline V gene. This CDR3 contains 13 residues. Trimming took 7 bases from V and 8 from J, leaving 15 bases between them. The CDR3, as DNA: TGTGCCAGCAACGAACCCCTCTCCGATGAGCAGTTCTTC. Protein sequence: CASNEPLSDEQFF.